A single sample is the source of the 27 T cell receptor beta chains below, sequenced in a study of post-analysis software for immune sequencing data. The study, taken as a whole, reports: Controls showed lower frequencies than patients for roughly five TRBV segments, and TRBV5-6, TRBV5-1 and TRBV20-1 were among these.

The antigens for these receptors are not known. Unique molecular identifiers were present in the TCR beta cDNA libraries. Via MiXCR, TCRdb re-called the PCR reads, giving one row per CDR3 protein. The sample lists 450,000 to 650,000 distinct CDR3 sequences, 44% occurring once. Input material: blood. All receptors come from a girl under 18 with multiple sclerosis.

The chain couples TRBV5-6 to TRBJ2-3; a weak D match, TRBD2 (5 bases). V dropped 4 bases and J dropped 9 bases, with 12 bases sitting between them. The CDR3 runs to 12 residues. Germline-derived CDR1 and CDR2 are SGHDT and YYEEEE. The CDR3 region has the DNA TGTGCCAGCAGCCAGGACTCTACGACGCAGTATTTT. Translation: CASSQDSTTQYF. Variable domain in full (rest from reference TRBV5-6 and TRBJ2-3): DAGVTQSPTHLIKTRGQQVTLRCSPKSGHDTVSWYQQALGQGPQFIFQYYEEEERQRGNFPDRFSGHQFPNYSSELNVNALLLGDSALYLCASSQDSTTQYFGPGTRLTVL.

The gene calls are TRBV20-1 and TRBJ2-4, with TRBD1 identical over 8 bases. The CDR3 has 15 amino acids. V was clipped by 6 bases and J by 1 base; unmatched bases: 8. Per germline, CDR1 DFQATT and CDR2 SNEGSKA (reference sequence). The DNA of the CDR3 is TGCAGTGCCCTCCAGGGGGCTGAGGCCAAAAACATTCAGTACTTC. Its protein product is CSALQGAEAKNIQYF.

V and J are TRBV5-1 and TRBJ2-3; tentative D call: TRBD2 (5 bases). The CDR3 covers 16 residues. Germline values: CDR1 SGHRS, CDR2 YFSETQ. The V end was cut by 4 bases, the J end by 0 bases, with 15 bases between. The CDR3 spells CASSPESGGSTDTQYF. CDR3 bases: TGCGCCAGCAGCCCGGAGAGCGGAGGTAGCACAGATACGCAGTATTTT.

V usage is TRBV27 and J usage is TRBJ1-2; D is unresolved. The CDR3 loop spans 15 amino acids. V was cut by 1 base and J by 4 bases, with 13 bases left in between. The germline V gene has CDR1 MNHEY and CDR2 SMNVEV (reference sequence). The CDR3 reads CASSLFSKVAYGYTF. The DNA for the CDR3 is TGTGCCAGCAGTTTATTTTCCAAAGTAGCCTATGGCTACACCTTC.

The chain recombines TRBV6-1 with TRBJ2-5; TRBD1 matches at 9 bases. With V trimmed by 3 bases and J by 5 bases, 4 bases remained unmatched. This CDR3 has 14 amino acids. The germline V gene has CDR1 MNHNS and CDR2 SASEGT. This CDR3 reads CASSDGTGSETQYF. Here the CDR3 DNA reads TGTGCCAGCAGTGATGGGACAGGGTCCGAGACCCAGTACTTC.

The V call is TRBV6-5, the J call TRBJ2-3; D may be TRBD1 or TRBD2 (5 bases each). The CDR3 is 16 residues long. Germline-derived CDR1 and CDR2 are MNHEY and SVGAGI. V shed 6 bases and J shed 2 bases, with 18 bases lying between them. The DNA of the CDR3 is TGTGCCAGCAGCCCTGAGGGACGGCCCAACACAGATACGCAGTATTTT. This gives the protein CASSPEGRPNTDTQYF.

V is TRBV20-1 and J is TRBJ2-1; maybe TRBD2 (5 bases). This CDR3 is 15 amino acids long. V was shortened by 6 bases and J by 6 bases, with 21 bases between the two germline ends. CDR1 and CDR2 from the germline V gene are DFQATT and SNEGSKA (reference sequence). The CDR3 loop is CSARKTKSNLNEQFF. The CDR3 DNA follows: TGCAGTGCCCGAAAGACTAAAAGCAACCTCAATGAGCAGTTCTTC.

This chain joins TRBV15 and TRBJ2-3; D possibly corresponds to TRBD2 (7 bases). Germline CDR1 and CDR2: LNHNV and YYDKDF (reference sequence). The CDR3 runs 16 residues. Trimming left V 1 base short and J 2 bases short, with 13 bases between. CDR3 amino acids: CATSRVGAGDTDTQYF. The CDR3 DNA reads TGTGCCACCAGCAGAGTGGGGGCGGGAGACACAGATACGCAGTATTTT.

The rearrangement uses TRBV4-2 and TRBJ2-1; no reliable D call. Germline V lookup: CDR1 LGHNA, CDR2 YNFKEQ. The germline V and J ends were trimmed by 0 bases and 6 bases, with 12 bases remaining between them. The CDR3 runs to 15 residues. The CDR3 DNA follows: TGTGCCAGCAGCCAAGACTGGTCTGCGCTCAATGAGCAGTTCTTC. Its protein product is CASSQDWSALNEQFF.

Remarks on this clonotype: The CDR3 does not close with the conserved phenylalanine or tryptophan, likely indicating a read error. The chain uses TRBV5-1 and TRBJ1-2; no clear D gene. Per the germline V gene, CDR1 is SGHRS and CDR2 is YFSETQ. The CDR3 has 14 residues. The V end lost 4 bases, the J end lost 0 bases, and 10 bases lay between the germline ends. Here the CDR3 DNA reads TGCGCCAGCAGCATAACGCCAGCTAACTATGGCTACACCGTC. Protein sequence: CASSITPANYGYTV.

The CDR3 loop is CATSSTGQSNGYTF. CDR3 coding DNA: TGTGCCACCAGTTCGACAGGTCAAAGCAATGGCTACACCTTC. The chain carries TRBV24-1 and TRBJ1-2, with D perhaps TRBD1 (6 bases). The CDR3 sequence is 14 residues long. V was pared by 6 bases and J by 6 bases, with 16 bases between. The germline CDR1 and CDR2 sequences are KGHDR and SFDVKD.

The chain joins TRBV5-1 to TRBJ2-7; D is possibly TRBD2 (5 bases). V dropped 0 bases and J dropped 1 base, with 14 bases sitting between them. Germline-derived CDR1 and CDR2 are SGHRS and YFSETQ. This CDR3 is 16 amino acids long. Here the CDR3 DNA reads TGCGCCAGCAGCTTGGCCTGGGGTGGGAGATCCTACGAGCAGTACTTC. Protein: CASSLAWGGRSYEQYF.

In DNA form, the CDR3 reads TGTGCCAGCAAAAGCGGGGGCCTTCACTCCTACAATGAGCAGTTCTTC. Its translation is CASKSGGLHSYNEQFF. J is TRBJ2-1 and V is TRBV6-7; 8 positions match TRBD2. TRBV6-7 is an ORF, and what it does is uncertain. The CDR3 has 16 residues. Trimming removed 7 bases from V and 0 bases from J; junction bases left unmatched: 8.

The chain carries TRBV10-3 and TRBJ2-5; either TRBD1 or TRBD2 may supply D (5 bases each). CDR1 and CDR2 from the germline V gene are ENHRY and SYGVKD. Trimming removed 0 bases from V and 6 bases from J, with 11 bases in between. The CDR3 has 14 residues. The CDR3: CAISESGDGQTQYF. The DNA of the CDR3 is TGTGCCATCAGTGAGTCGGGGGACGGACAGACCCAGTACTTC.

CDR3 DNA sequence: TGCGCCAGCAGCCAGACAGGGTTCGACGAGCAGTACTTC. Translated: CASSQTGFDEQYF. V usage is TRBV4-3 and J usage is TRBJ2-4, with 7 bases fitting TRBD1. The closer fit of TRBJ2-7 to the DNA end suggests the J call may be wrong. Germline assignment: CDR1 LGHNA and CDR2 YSLEER. The CDR3 loop spans 13 amino acids.

The V and J genes are TRBV27 and TRBJ1-2; weak D call: TRBD1 (5 bases). Germline loops: CDR1 MNHEY, CDR2 SMNVEV (reference sequence). The CDR3 has 13 amino acids. V gave up 3 bases and J gave up 8 bases, with 13 bases separating them. CDR3 bases: TGTGCCAGCAGTTTTACCGGGGCCAGGGGCTACACCTTC. Amino acids: CASSFTGARGYTF.

The sample holds many counts of this clonotype. The chain combines TRBV5-1 with TRBJ2-3; possibly TRBD2 for D (5 bases). Germline V lookup: CDR1 SGHRS, CDR2 YFSETQ. The CDR3 covers 18 residues. V dropped 0 bases and J dropped 0 bases, with 17 bases sitting between them. The CDR3 loop reads CASSLGPMRALSTDTQYF. The CDR3 coding sequence is TGCGCCAGCAGCTTGGGTCCGATGCGGGCGCTGAGCACAGATACGCAGTATTTT. The entire variable domain, with the rest obtained from reference TRBV5-1 and TRBJ2-3, is as follows: KAGVTQTPRYLIKTRGQQVTLSCSPISGHRSVSWYQQTPGQGLQFLFEYFSETQRNKGNFPGRFSGRQFSNSRSEMNVSTLELGDSALYLCASSLGPMRALSTDTQYFGPGTRLTVL.

The chain joins TRBV5-1 to TRBJ2-7, with TRBD2 matching over 10 bases. Germline CDR1 reads SGHRS; CDR2 reads YFSETQ. CDR3 length: 16 residues. Losses at the gene ends were 1 base for V and 6 bases for J; bases not matched to a gene: 10. The CDR3, as DNA: TGCGCCAGCAGCTTGTTTTCTAGCGGGAGTGTTATCGAGCAGTACTTC. It translates to CASSLFSSGSVIEQYF.

The V call is TRBV20-1, the J call TRBJ2-3; weak D call: TRBD2 (7 bases). This CDR3 contains 14 residues. Germline CDR1 and CDR2: DFQATT and SNEGSKA (reference sequence). V shed 3 bases and J shed 4 bases, with 14 bases lying between them. In nucleotides, the CDR3 is TGCAGTGCTAGGAGGGGGGGCTTGGCAGATACGCAGTATTTT. This sequence encodes CSARRGGLADTQYF.

In its sample, this clonotype was seen a few times. The chain links TRBV10-1 to TRBJ1-1; 8 bases are a match to TRBD1. The CDR3 is made up of 12 amino acids. From germline, CDR1 is WNHNN and CDR2 SYGVQD (reference sequence). V was pared by 2 bases and J by 10 bases, with 3 bases of the junction left unmatched. CDR3 amino acids: CASSEGQGAAFF. The CDR3 coding sequence is TGCGCCAGCAGTGAGGGACAGGGCGCAGCTTTCTTT.

The chain employs TRBV7-2 and TRBJ2-3; the D is unclear. CDR3 length: 17 amino acids. Germline values: CDR1 SGHTA, CDR2 FQGNSA. V shed 3 bases and J shed 2 bases, with 18 bases lying between them. The CDR3, as DNA: TGTGCCAGCAGCTTCAACCCACCTGCTGAGATCACAGATACGCAGTATTTT. It encodes CASSFNPPAEITDTQYF. Supplemented by reference TRBV7-2 and TRBJ2-3, the full variable domain reads GAGVSQSPSNKVTEKGKDVELRCDPISGHTALYWYRQSLGQGLEFLIYFQGNSAPDKSGLPSDRFSAERTGGSVSTLTIQRTQQEDSAVYLCASSFNPPAEITDTQYFGPGTRLTVL.

A few counts support this clonotype. The rearrangement links TRBV7-3 to TRBJ2-1; D gene uncertain. The CDR3 loop spans 13 amino acids. V lost 2 bases and J 5 bases, leaving 7 bases between the germline ends. Germline V CDR1 and CDR2: SGHTA, FQGTGA. The CDR3 is CASSLVTDNEQFF. Written as DNA, the CDR3 is TGTGCCAGCAGCTTAGTCACCGACAATGAGCAGTTCTTC.

This clonotype turned up a few times. The CDR3 DNA sequence: TGCGCCAGCAGCCAAGATTGGATAGCGGGAGGGCGCGCAGATACGCAGTATTTT. Protein: CASSQDWIAGGRADTQYF. The chain is built from TRBV4-1 and TRBJ2-3, with 11 bases that match TRBD2. CDR1 MGHRA and CDR2 YSYEKL come from the germline V gene. CDR3 size: 18 residues. V lost 0 bases, J lost 4 bases, and 9 bases stayed unmatched.

CDR3 sequence (DNA): TGTGCCATCAGTCAAAGGGGCTCCTATAATTCACCCCTCCACTTT. This translates into CAISQRGSYNSPLHF. The V and J genes are TRBV10-3 and TRBJ1-6, with a weak D call TRBD1 (5 bases). The CDR3 length is 15 residues. V dropped 5 bases and J dropped 0 bases, with 8 bases sitting between them. Germline V gene sequence: CDR1 ENHRY, CDR2 SYGVKD.

The V and J genes are TRBV5-1 and TRBJ2-4, with D possibly matching TRBD1 (6 bases). Near its end, the DNA agrees better with TRBJ2-7, so the J call may be wrong. The V gene's germline CDR1 is SGHRS and CDR2 YFSETQ. The CDR3 contains 13 residues. CDR3 coding DNA: TGCGCCAGCAGCCGAGGGGACAAAAACGAGCAGTACTTC. This gives the protein CASSRGDKNEQYF.

V usage is TRBV27 and J usage is TRBJ1-2; D perhaps matches TRBD1 (5 bases). This CDR3 has 13 amino acids. CDR1 is MNHEY and CDR2 is SMNVEV in the germline V gene (reference sequence). Trimming cost V 5 bases and J 4 bases, with 11 bases left between them. CDR3 DNA: TGTGCCAGCAGTGTCTCGGGGGGCTATGGCTACACCTTC. The encoded protein is CASSVSGGYGYTF.

The chain has TRBV20-1 and TRBJ2-3, with 8 bases aligning to TRBD2. From germline, CDR1 is DFQATT and CDR2 SNEGSKA (reference sequence). The trim removed 8 bases at V and 6 bases at J, leaving 10 bases unmatched. This CDR3 spans 13 amino acids. CDR3 coding DNA: TGCAGTCCCCGGGGGGGGTCCGGGGATACGCAGTATTTT. Translated: CSPRGGSGDTQYF.